The clone carrying this T cell receptor beta chain has a handful of counts. Its specificity is unknown. The entry originates in a study of radiotherapy plus CTLA-4 blockade in lung cancer. Study information: Objective responses occurred in around 18% of patients; around 30% had disease control.

Focal radiation and CTLA-4 blockade (ipilimumab) were tested in chemo-refractory metastatic non-small-cell lung cancer patients. The assay was immunoSEQ multiplex PCR, and TCRdb's table has in-frame clones only and misses some. The sample includes roughly 75,000 clones, 78% seen only once; the top ten take approximately 22%. Notes on the study in general: Early shifts in blood T cell clones, with interferon-beta, reportedly predicted response best. In blood, tumor-derived TCR clones expanded after radiotherapy plus ipilimumab.

The sample consisted of peripheral blood, taken from a patient treated with radiotherapy plus ipilimumab. The receptor was isolated from a human donor with non-small cell lung cancer whose response to radiotherapy plus ipilimumab could not be evaluated. Some clones in this sample may be carry-over from other donors' samples.

CDR3 nucleotide sequence: TGCGCCAGCAGCCAGGGGACTGAAACTGAAGCTTTCTTT. Amino acid sequence: CASSQGTETEAFF. The chain combines TRBV4-1 with TRBJ1-1, with a tentative D call TRBD1 (5 bases). The CDR3 spans 13 residues. The germline V and J ends were trimmed by 3 bases and 5 bases, with 10 bases remaining between them. In germline, CDR1 is MGHRA, CDR2 YSYEKL.